The clone carrying this T cell receptor beta chain was recorded a few times. Deletions cut 3 bases from V and 8 bases from J, with 22 bases between. CDR3 length: 16 amino acids. Germline CDR1 is LNHNV and CDR2 is YYDKDF (reference sequence). The data stem from a study of T-cell reconstitution after alpha-beta-depleted transplantation in children. Unique molecular identifiers were incorporated into the prepared TCRbeta library. TCRdb reanalysed the PCR reads using MiXCR and keeps one entry per CDR3 protein. The repertoire holds approximately 390,000 distinct CDR3 sequences, with around 9.9% as singletons.

This specimen consisted of PBMCs from the stem cell graft donor, obtained from the stem cell graft. The sequence was obtained from a human donor who donated a stem cell graft to a child with acute myeloid leukemia. V is TRBV15 and J is TRBJ1-2; D remains unclear. CDR3 protein: CATSRDQNTAIRGYTF. The CDR3 DNA sequence: TGTGCCACCAGCAGGGATCAGAACACAGCGATAAGGGGCTACACCTTC.